The T cell receptor beta chain under discussion was sequenced for a study of blood T cell repertoires in COVID-19. Study-wide background: The study drew acute and convalescent COVID-19 samples from the United States, Italy and Spain. From T cells, B-cell-depleted T cells, or PBMCs came the material, which was cDNA or gDNA.

Trimming removed 2 bases from V and 3 bases from J, with 11 bases in between. The length of the CDR3 is 15 residues. Looked up from germline, CDR1 is SGHVS and CDR2 is FNYEAQ. The authors' processing: The assay estimated nucleated cells by amplifying reference gene primers. TCRdb's copy holds only in-frame clones and misses some; the assay was immunoSEQ multiplex PCR. The DNA was the basis for D and trimming; V, J and clone size are from that table. This table holds about 40,000 clones, about 86% found once. The sample was peripheral blood. The chain recombines TRBV7-6 with TRBJ2-1; D gene unclear. The sequence came from a human donor with acute or convalescent COVID-19. The donor label of this sample is uncertain. The CDR3 region is CASSLHAERYNEQFF. CDR3 nucleotide sequence: TGTGCCAGCAGCTTACACGCAGAACGCTACAATGAGCAGTTCTTC.